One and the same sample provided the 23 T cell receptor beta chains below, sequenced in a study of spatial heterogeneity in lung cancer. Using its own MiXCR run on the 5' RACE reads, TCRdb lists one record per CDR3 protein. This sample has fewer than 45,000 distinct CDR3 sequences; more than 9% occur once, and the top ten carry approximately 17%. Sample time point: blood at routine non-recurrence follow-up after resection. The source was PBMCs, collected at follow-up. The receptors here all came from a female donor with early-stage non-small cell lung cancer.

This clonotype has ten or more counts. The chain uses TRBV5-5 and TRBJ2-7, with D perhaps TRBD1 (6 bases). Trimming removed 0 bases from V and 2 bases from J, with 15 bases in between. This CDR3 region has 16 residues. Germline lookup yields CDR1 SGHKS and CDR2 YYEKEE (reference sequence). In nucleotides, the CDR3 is TGTGCCAGCAGCTTGGACGGCCCAGGGGCTACCTACGAGCAGTACTTC. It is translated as CASSLDGPGATYEQYF.

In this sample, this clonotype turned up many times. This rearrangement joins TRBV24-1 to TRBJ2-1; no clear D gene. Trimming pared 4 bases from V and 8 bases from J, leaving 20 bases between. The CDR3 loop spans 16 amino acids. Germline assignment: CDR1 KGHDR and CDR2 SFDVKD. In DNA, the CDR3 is TGTGCCACCAGTGACCCAGGACCCGATTTGGGTGATGAGCAGTTCTTC. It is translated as CATSDPGPDLGDEQFF.

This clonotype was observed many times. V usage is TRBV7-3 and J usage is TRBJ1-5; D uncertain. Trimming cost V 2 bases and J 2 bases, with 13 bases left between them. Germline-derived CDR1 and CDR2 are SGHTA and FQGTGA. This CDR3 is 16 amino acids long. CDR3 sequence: CASSLGTSLGNQPQHF. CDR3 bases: TGTGCCAGCAGCTTAGGAACTTCCTTAGGCAATCAGCCCCAGCATTTT. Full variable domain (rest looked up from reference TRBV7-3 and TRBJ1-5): GAGVSQTPSNKVTEKGKYVELRCDPISGHTALYWYRQSLGQGPEFLIYFQGTGAADDSGLPNDRFFAVRPEGSVSTLKIQRTERGDSAVYLCASSLGTSLGNQPQHFGDGTRLSIL.

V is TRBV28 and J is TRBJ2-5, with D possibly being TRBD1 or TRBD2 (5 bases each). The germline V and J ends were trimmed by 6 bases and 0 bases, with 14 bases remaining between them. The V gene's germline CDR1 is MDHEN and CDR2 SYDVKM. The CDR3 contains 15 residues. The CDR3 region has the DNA TGTGCCAGCAGGGGGGACCTTAGGCACCAAGAGACCCAGTACTTC. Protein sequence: CASRGDLRHQETQYF.

CDR3 in amino acids: CASSPRRELRNTIYF. In DNA form, the CDR3 reads TGTGCCAGCAGCCCACGGCGGGAACTGAGAAACACCATATATTTT. V and J are TRBV7-6 and TRBJ1-3; D gene uncertain. The CDR3 has 15 residues. Germline V CDR1 and CDR2: SGHVS, FNYEAQ. V dropped 5 bases and J dropped 5 bases, with 16 bases sitting between them.

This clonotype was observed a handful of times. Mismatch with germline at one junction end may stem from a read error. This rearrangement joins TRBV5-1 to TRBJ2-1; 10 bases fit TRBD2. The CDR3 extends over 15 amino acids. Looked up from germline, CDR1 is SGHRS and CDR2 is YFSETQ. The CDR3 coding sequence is TGCGCCAGCACCTTGACTAGCGGGTATGATAGTGAGCAGTTCTTC. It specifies CASTLTSGYDSEQFF.

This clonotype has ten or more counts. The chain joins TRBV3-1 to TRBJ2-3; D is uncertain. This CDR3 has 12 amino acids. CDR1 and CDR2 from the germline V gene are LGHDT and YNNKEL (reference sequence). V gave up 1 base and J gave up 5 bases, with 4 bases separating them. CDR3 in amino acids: CASSQVEDTQYF. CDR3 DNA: TGTGCCAGCAGCCAAGTGGAAGATACGCAGTATTTT.

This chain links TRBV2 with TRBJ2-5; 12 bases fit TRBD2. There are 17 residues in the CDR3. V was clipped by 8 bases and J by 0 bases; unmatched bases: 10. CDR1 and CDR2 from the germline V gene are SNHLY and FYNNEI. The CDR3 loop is CASFLAGGNIHQETQYF. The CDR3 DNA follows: TGTGCCAGCTTCCTAGCGGGGGGGAATATTCACCAAGAGACCCAGTACTTC. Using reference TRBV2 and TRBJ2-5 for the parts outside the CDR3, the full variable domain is EPEVTQTPSHQVTQMGQEVILRCVPISNHLYFYWYRQILGQKVEFLVSFYNNEISEKSEIFDDQFSVERPDGSNFTLKIRSTKLEDSAMYFCASFLAGGNIHQETQYFGPGTRLLVL.

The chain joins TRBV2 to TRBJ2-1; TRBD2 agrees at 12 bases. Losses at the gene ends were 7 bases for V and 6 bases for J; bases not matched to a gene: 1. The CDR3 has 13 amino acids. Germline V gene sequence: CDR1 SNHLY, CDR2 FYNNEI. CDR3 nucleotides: TGTGCCAGCACTAGCGGGGGGGCCAATGAGCAGTTCTTC. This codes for CASTSGGANEQFF. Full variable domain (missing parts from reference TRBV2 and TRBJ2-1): EPEVTQTPSHQVTQMGQEVILRCVPISNHLYFYWYRQILGQKVEFLVSFYNNEISEKSEIFDDQFSVERPDGSNFTLKIRSTKLEDSAMYFCASTSGGANEQFFGPGTRLTVL.

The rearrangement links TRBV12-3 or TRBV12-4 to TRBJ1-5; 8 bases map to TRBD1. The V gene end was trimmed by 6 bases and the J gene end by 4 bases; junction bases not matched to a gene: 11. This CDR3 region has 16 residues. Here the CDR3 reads CASSSGWTGTNQPQHF. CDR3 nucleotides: TGTGCCAGCAGCTCTGGATGGACAGGGACTAATCAGCCCCAGCATTTT.

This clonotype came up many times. CDR3 DNA: TGCGCCAGCAGCCCTCAGGTGGCAGATACGCAGTATTTT. Its protein product is CASSPQVADTQYF. The chain couples TRBV4-1 to TRBJ2-3; D not certain. The germline V gene encodes CDR1 MGHRA and CDR2 YSYEKL. V lost 4 bases to trimming and J lost 4 bases, with 9 bases between them. The CDR3 totals 13 residues.

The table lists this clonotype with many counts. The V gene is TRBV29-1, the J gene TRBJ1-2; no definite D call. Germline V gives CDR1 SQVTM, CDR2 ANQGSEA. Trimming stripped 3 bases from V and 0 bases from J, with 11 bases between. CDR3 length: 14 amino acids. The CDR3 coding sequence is TGCAGCGTTGAGGGAAAGCCTCCTAACTATGGCTACACCTTC. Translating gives CSVEGKPPNYGYTF. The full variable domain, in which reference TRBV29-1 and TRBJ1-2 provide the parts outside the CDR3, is SAVISQKPSRDICQRGTSLTIQCQVDSQVTMMFWYRQQPGQSLTLIATANQGSEATYESGFVIDKFPISRPNLTFSTLTVSNMSPEDSSIYLCSVEGKPPNYGYTFGSGTRLTVV.

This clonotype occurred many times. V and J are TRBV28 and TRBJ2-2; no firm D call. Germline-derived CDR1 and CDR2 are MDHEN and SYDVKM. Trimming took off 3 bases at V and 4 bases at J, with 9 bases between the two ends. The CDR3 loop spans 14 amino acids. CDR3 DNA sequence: TGTGCCAGCAGTTTCCCCCTTACCACCGGGGAGCTGTTTTTT. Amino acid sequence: CASSFPLTTGELFF.

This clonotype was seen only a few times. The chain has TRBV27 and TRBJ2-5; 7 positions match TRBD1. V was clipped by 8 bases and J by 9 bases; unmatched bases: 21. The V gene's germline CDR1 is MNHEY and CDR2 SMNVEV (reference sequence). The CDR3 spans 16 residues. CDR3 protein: CASGEQGPLRARAQYF. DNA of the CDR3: TGTGCCAGCGGTGAACAGGGGCCGCTTCGGGCAAGAGCCCAGTACTTC.

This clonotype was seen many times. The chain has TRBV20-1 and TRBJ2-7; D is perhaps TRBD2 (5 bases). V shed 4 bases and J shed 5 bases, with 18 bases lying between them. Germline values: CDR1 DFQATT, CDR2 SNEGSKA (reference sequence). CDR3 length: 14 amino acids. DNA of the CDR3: TGCAGTGCTATTTCATCGGGGAATCTCCACGAGCAGTACTTC. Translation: CSAISSGNLHEQYF.

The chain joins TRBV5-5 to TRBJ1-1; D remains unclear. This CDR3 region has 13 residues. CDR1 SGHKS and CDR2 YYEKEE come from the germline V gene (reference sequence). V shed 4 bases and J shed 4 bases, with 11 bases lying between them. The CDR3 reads CASSGPSGTEAFF. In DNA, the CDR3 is TGTGCCAGCAGCGGACCCTCGGGCACTGAAGCTTTCTTT.

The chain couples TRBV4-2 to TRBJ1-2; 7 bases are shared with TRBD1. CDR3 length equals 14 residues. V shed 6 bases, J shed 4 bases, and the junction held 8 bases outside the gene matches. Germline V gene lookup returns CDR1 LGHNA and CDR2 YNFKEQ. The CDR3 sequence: CASRTTGEGYGYTF. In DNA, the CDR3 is TGTGCCAGCAGGACTACAGGGGAGGGCTATGGCTACACCTTC.

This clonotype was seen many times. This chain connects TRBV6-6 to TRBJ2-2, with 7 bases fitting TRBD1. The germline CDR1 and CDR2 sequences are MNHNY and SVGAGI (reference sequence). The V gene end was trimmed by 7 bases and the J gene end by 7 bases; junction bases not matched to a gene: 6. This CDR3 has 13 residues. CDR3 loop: CASIRQGFGELFF. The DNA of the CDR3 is TGTGCCAGCATTCGACAGGGTTTCGGGGAGCTGTTTTTT.

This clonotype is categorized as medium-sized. CDR3 protein: CASSQDLQNIQYF. In DNA, the CDR3 is TGTGCCAGCAGCCAAGATCTACAAAACATTCAGTACTTC. The chain recombines TRBV4-2 with TRBJ2-4; D is unresolved. Germline CDR1 LGHNA, CDR2 YNFKEQ. This CDR3 is built from 13 residues. V lost 0 bases and J 5 bases, leaving 5 bases between the germline ends.

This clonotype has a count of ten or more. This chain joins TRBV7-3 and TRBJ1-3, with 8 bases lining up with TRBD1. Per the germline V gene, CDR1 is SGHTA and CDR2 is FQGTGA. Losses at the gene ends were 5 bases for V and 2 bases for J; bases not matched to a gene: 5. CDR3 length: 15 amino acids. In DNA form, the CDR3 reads TGTGCCAGCAGCCGAACAGGGGGTCCTGGAAACACCATATATTTT. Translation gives CASSRTGGPGNTIYF.

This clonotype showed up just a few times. CDR3 bases: TGTGCTAGTGGTTTGGTGCCCGGGCAGGAAGAGACCCAGTACTTC. This encodes CASGLVPGQEETQYF. The V call is TRBV12-5, the J call TRBJ2-5; D unresolved. The CDR3 runs 15 residues. Germline V gives CDR1 LGHNT, CDR2 FRNRAP. Trimming pared 0 bases from V and 3 bases from J, leaving 11 bases between.

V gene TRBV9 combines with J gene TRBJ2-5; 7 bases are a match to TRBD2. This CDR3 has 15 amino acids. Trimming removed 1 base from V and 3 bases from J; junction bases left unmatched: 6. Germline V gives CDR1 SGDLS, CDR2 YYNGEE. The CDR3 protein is CASSVRPGGKETQYF. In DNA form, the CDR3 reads TGTGCCAGCAGCGTAAGGCCCGGGGGGAAAGAGACCCAGTACTTC.

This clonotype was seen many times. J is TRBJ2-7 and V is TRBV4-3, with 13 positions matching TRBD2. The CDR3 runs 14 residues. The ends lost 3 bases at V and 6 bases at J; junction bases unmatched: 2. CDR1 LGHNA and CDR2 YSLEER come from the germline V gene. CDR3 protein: CASSHGLAGVEQYF. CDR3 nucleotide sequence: TGCGCCAGCAGCCACGGACTAGCGGGGGTCGAGCAGTACTTC.